The 21 T cell receptor beta chains below come from one sample, sequenced in a study of T cells in Graves' hyperthyroidism and ophthalmopathy. TCR beta CDR3 regions were amplified from RNA. First-round RT-PCR with HTBI primers amplified the TCR CDR3 region. TCRdb fed the multiplex PCR reads into MiXCR, producing one record per CDR3 protein. The sample has hundreds of thousands of distinct CDR3 sequences; just under 45% are singletons. The sequencing sample was made of peripheral blood or thyroid tissue (not recorded which). The receptors were gathered from an adult man with Graves' disease, either hyperthyroidism or ophthalmopathy (not recorded which).

This clonotype was seen repeatedly, ten times or more. The chain links TRBV2 to TRBJ1-1; TRBD1 matches 7 bases. The CDR3 covers 12 residues. V shed 10 bases, J shed 0 bases, and the junction held 2 bases outside the gene matches. The germline gives CDR1 SNHLY, CDR2 FYNNEI. CDR3 loop: CATGTVNTEAFF. The CDR3 bases are TGTGCCACCGGGACAGTGAACACTGAAGCTTTCTTT.

The chain links TRBV7-9 to TRBJ2-2, with no clear D. Trimming removed 3 bases at V and 0 bases at J, with 11 bases between. Germline-derived CDR1 and CDR2 are SEHNR and FQNEAQ (reference sequence). This CDR3 is 16 amino acids long. For the CDR3, the DNA is TGTGCCAGCAGCTTGGAATTCTCGGCGAACACCGGGGAGCTGTTTTTT. It is translated as CASSLEFSANTGELFF.

The rearrangement joins TRBV7-8 to TRBJ1-4; no reliable D call. The germline V gene has CDR1 SGHVS and CDR2 FQNEAQ. V was trimmed by 2 bases and J by 11 bases, leaving 9 bases between them. The CDR3 is 12 residues long. CDR3 sequence reads: CASSLSGWKLFF. The CDR3, as DNA: TGTGCCAGCAGCTTATCGGGGTGGAAACTGTTTTTT.

CDR3 in amino acids: CASSLPGTARYEEKLFF. The CDR3 DNA is TGTGCCAGCAGCTTGCCCGGGACGGCTAGGTACGAGGAAAAACTGTTTTTT. This chain uses TRBV5-4 with TRBJ1-4, with D tentatively TRBD1 (5 bases). Germline CDR1 SGHNT, CDR2 YYREEE (reference sequence). V was clipped by 1 base and J by 8 bases, with 21 bases between them. CDR3 size: 17 residues. Supplemented by reference TRBV5-4 and TRBJ1-4, the full variable domain reads ETGVTQSPTHLIKTRGQQVTLRCSSQSGHNTVSWYQQALGQGPQFIFQYYREEENGRGNFPPRFSGLQFPNYSSELNVNALELDDSALYLCASSLPGTARYEEKLFFGSGTQLSVL.

This clonotype was detected a few times. Here the CDR3 reads CASSEMGPQVYGYTF. The DNA for the CDR3 is TGTGCCAGCAGTGAAATGGGACCGCAAGTCTATGGCTACACCTTC. The chain couples TRBV2 to TRBJ1-2; tentative D call: TRBD1 (5 bases). The V end was cut by 2 bases, the J end by 4 bases, with 14 bases between. Germline V gene lookup returns CDR1 SNHLY and CDR2 FYNNEI. This CDR3 contains 15 residues.

The count of this clonotype is one. The chain links TRBV2 to TRBJ1-6; 9 bases map to TRBD1. This CDR3 is 14 amino acids long. V was pared by 7 bases and J by 7 bases, with 5 bases of the junction left unmatched. The germline V gene encodes CDR1 SNHLY and CDR2 FYNNEI. The CDR3 loop reads CASKGTGCNSPLHF. The CDR3 bases are TGTGCCAGCAAGGGGACAGGGTGCAATTCACCCCTCCACTTT.

This clonotype has only a few counts. The rearrangement joins TRBV2 to TRBJ2-5, with 8 bases identical to TRBD2. This CDR3 has 14 residues. The germline gives CDR1 SNHLY, CDR2 FYNNEI. V was pared by 5 bases and J by 6 bases, with 8 bases of the junction left unmatched. In DNA form, the CDR3 reads TGTGCCAGCAGTCAATTTTCGGGGGGGCAGACCCAGTACTTC. Residues: CASSQFSGGQTQYF.

This clonotype has only a few counts. The V call is TRBV12-3 or TRBV12-4, the J call TRBJ1-2; D is uncertain. This CDR3 is 13 amino acids long. The V end lost 6 bases, the J end lost 9 bases, and 17 bases lay between the germline ends. The CDR3 is CASSQDGSRSYTF. The CDR3, as DNA: TGTGCCAGCAGCCAAGACGGGTCAAGAAGCTACACCTTC.

This clonotype was seen ten or more times. The chain carries TRBV7-9 and TRBJ2-7, with D possibly matching TRBD2 (6 bases). The CDR3 has 16 amino acids. CDR1 is SEHNR, CDR2 FQNEAQ, per germline (reference sequence). Trimming stripped 7 bases from V and 2 bases from J, with 21 bases between. CDR3 sequence: CASKVTAGSTTYEQYF. CDR3 coding DNA: TGTGCCAGCAAGGTCACCGCGGGGAGCACGACCTACGAGCAGTACTTC.

This clonotype was counted a few times. V and J are TRBV7-9 and TRBJ1-6; D call uncertain. The germline CDR1 and CDR2 sequences are SEHNR and FQNEAQ (reference sequence). The V and J ends lost 5 bases and 13 bases respectively, with 15 bases between them. This CDR3 is 13 amino acids long. The CDR3 DNA is TGTGCCAGCAGCCAAGGTGGCGACGGGCCCCTCCACTTT. Translated, it gives CASSQGGDGPLHF.

The chain recombines TRBV24-1 with TRBJ1-6; TRBD1 agrees at 8 bases. The CDR3 is 16 amino acids. V lost 5 bases to trimming and J lost 7 bases; unmatched junction nucleotides: 9. Germline-derived CDR1 and CDR2 are KGHDR and SFDVKD. The CDR3 nucleotides read TGTGCCACCAGTGTGGGAAGGACAGGGCCGAATTCACCCCTCCACTTT. This translates into CATSVGRTGPNSPLHF.

This chain uses TRBV10-2 with TRBJ1-4; D not certain. Germline assignment: CDR1 WSHSY and CDR2 SAAADI. V was cut by 3 bases and J by 12 bases, with 11 bases left in between. This CDR3 region has 12 residues. In nucleotides, the CDR3 is TGCGCCAGCAGTGATCAACAGTCAGAACTGTTTTTT. It specifies CASSDQQSELFF.

This clonotype was detected many times. This chain uses TRBV2 with TRBJ2-7; the match to TRBD1 covers 9 bases. This CDR3 has 14 residues. The germline V gene has CDR1 SNHLY and CDR2 FYNNEI. V was pared by 4 bases and J by 4 bases, with 5 bases of the junction left unmatched. The CDR3 is CASSGDRDLYEQYF. CDR3 DNA: TGTGCCAGCAGTGGGGACAGGGATTTGTACGAGCAGTACTTC.

The chain has TRBV29-1 and TRBJ2-7; no reliable D call. V was cut by 8 bases and J by 0 bases, with 20 bases left in between. CDR3 length: 15 amino acids. CDR1 SQVTM and CDR2 ANQGSEA come from the germline V gene. The CDR3 spells CSSLSLAGRSYEQYF. CDR3 in DNA: TGCAGCAGTTTAAGTTTGGCAGGCCGCTCCTACGAGCAGTACTTC.

V and J are TRBV2 and TRBJ1-4; 7 bases are a match to TRBD1. This CDR3 is 14 amino acids long. The germline V gene encodes CDR1 SNHLY and CDR2 FYNNEI. J lost 4 bases, V lost 7 bases, and 6 bases had no gene match. CDR3 in DNA: TGTGCCAGCAAGTGGACAGGAAATAATGAAAAACTGTTTTTT. This codes for CASKWTGNNEKLFF.

This clonotype appeared many times. The chain links TRBV6-5 to TRBJ2-7, with D possibly called TRBD1 or TRBD2 (5 bases each). The V end lost 4 bases, the J end lost 3 bases, and 13 bases lay between the germline ends. CDR1 is MNHEY and CDR2 is SVGAGI in the germline V gene. The CDR3 has 14 residues. CDR3 nucleotide sequence: TGTGCCAGCAGTTGGGGGTCGGAGAACTACGAGCAGTACTTC. Translation: CASSWGSENYEQYF.

This clonotype was counted ten times or more. The genes are TRBV7-8 and TRBJ1-2; 8 nucleotides match TRBD1. The CDR3 runs 13 residues. Germline V CDR1 and CDR2: SGHVS, FQNEAQ. Trimming took 5 bases from V and 3 from J; bases not matched to a gene: 2. DNA for the CDR3: TGTGCCAGCAGCCCGACAGGGGACTATGGCTACACCTTC. It translates to CASSPTGDYGYTF.

V usage is TRBV5-1 and J usage is TRBJ2-6; 9 bases map to TRBD1. With V trimmed by 4 bases and J by 0 bases, 5 bases remained unmatched. This CDR3 is 17 amino acids long. Per germline, CDR1 SGHRS and CDR2 YFSETQ. The CDR3 region is CASSRGQGGSGANVLTF. The CDR3, as DNA: TGCGCCAGCAGCCGGGGACAGGGCGGCTCTGGGGCCAACGTCCTGACTTTC.

This clonotype was seen a few times. V is TRBV2 and J is TRBJ1-2; 10 bases line up with TRBD1. Trimming at V came to 5 bases and at J to 2 bases, leaving 8 bases not matched to a gene. The CDR3 runs to 16 residues. Germline CDR1 and CDR2: SNHLY and FYNNEI. For the CDR3, the DNA is TGTGCCAGCAGTTACTCGACAGGGGGCCTCAACTATGGCTACACCTTC. This translates into CASSYSTGGLNYGYTF.

This clonotype was seen at least ten times. The chain has TRBV20-1 and TRBJ2-5; TRBD1 might be the D (6 bases). The CDR3 is 14 amino acids. Germline V gene sequence: CDR1 DFQATT, CDR2 SNEGSKA (reference sequence). Trimming removed 6 bases from V and 5 bases from J, with 19 bases in between. The DNA of the CDR3 is TGCAGTGCCAATCAGGGGTTTCGTGAGGAGACCCAGTACTTC. Protein sequence: CSANQGFREETQYF.

The chain carries TRBV25-1 and TRBJ1-3; D might be TRBD1 (6 bases). With 4 bases removed from V and 2 bases from J, the gap between germline ends came to 15 bases. Looked up from germline, CDR1 is MGHDK and CDR2 is SYGVNS. The CDR3 loop spans 16 amino acids. For the CDR3, the DNA is TGTGCCAGCAGTGCTAGGGCAAGGACAGCTGGAAACACCATATATTTT. Its translation is CASSARARTAGNTIYF.